What follows is one T cell receptor beta chain and its context. Its antigen is undetermined. The sample is drawn from a study of cytomegalovirus exposure and HLA in healthy donors. Study overall: An early release of data contained approximately 80 million unique TCRs, which came from HLA-typed donors.

It was with 60 Vbeta and 13 Jbeta primers that the PCR ran. The table came from immunoSEQ multiplex PCR; TCRdb's copy has only in-frame clones and leaves some out. Of around 160,000 clones in the sample, around 85% were seen once. Study findings and constraints: There were around 160 TCR beta chains listed as cytomegalovirus-associated.

V lost 2 bases, J lost 0 bases, and 11 bases lay in between. Germline V lookup: CDR1 MNHEY, CDR2 SMNVEV (reference sequence). The CDR3 runs 15 residues. This TCR came from a man aged 18-30 years in good health and CMV-seropositive. The genes are TRBV27 and TRBJ2-7; D might be TRBD2 (6 bases). The source material was PBMCs. CDR3 region: CASSLEGGASYEQYF. The CDR3 bases are TGTGCCAGCAGTTTAGAGGGCGGGGCCTCCTACGAGCAGTACTTC.